The rows below give T cell receptor beta chains drawn from one sample of a study of blood T cell repertoires in COVID-19. Some clones are missing from TCRdb's copy, which holds only in-frame ones; the method was immunoSEQ multiplex PCR. This table has 150,000 to 200,000 clones, approximately 84% appearing once. Sequenced input: peripheral blood. The receptors come from a middle-aged man with acute or convalescent COVID-19. CDR3s include the opening cysteine and the closing phenylalanine or tryptophan. D genes are given only for firm matches. Rows may omit the clone size; those that give it use once, few, many or a size class.

-,TRBJ1-5,TRBV19,-,CASIPGAYSNQPQHF,TGTGCCAGTATCCCGGGAGCTTATAGCAATCAGCCCCAGCATTTT
-,TRBJ1-1,TRBV29-1,-,CSVGGGSRRGTEAFF,TGCAGCGTTGGGGGAGGGTCCCGAAGGGGCACTGAAGCTTTCTTT
-,TRBJ1-2,TRBV3-1/TRBV3-2,-,CASSPTGKYGYTF,TGTGCCAGCAGCCCGACAGGAAAATATGGCTACACCTTC
-,TRBJ2-1,TRBV19,TRBD1,CASSKRTGFDNEQFF,TGTGCCAGTAGTAAAAGGACAGGTTTTGACAATGAGCAGTTCTTC
-,TRBJ1-4,TRBV5-8,-,CASSRRVGGHEKLFF,TGTGCCAGCAGCCGGCGAGTAGGAGGGCATGAAAAACTGTTTTTT
-,TRBJ2-2,TRBV6-4,-,CASSETGTGELFF,TGTGCCAGCAGTGAAACAGGGACCGGGGAGCTGTTTTTT
few,TRBJ2-1,TRBV2,-,CASKPGWDNEQFF,TGTGCCAGCAAACCGGGTTGGGACAATGAGCAGTTCTTC
once,TRBJ2-7,TRBV4-1,-,CASSQVADSSSYEQYF,TGCGCCAGCAGCCAAGTTGCGGACTCAAGCTCCTACGAGCAGTACTTC
-,TRBJ2-5,TRBV5-1,-,CASSLGGEETQYF,TGCGCCAGCAGCTTGGGTGGAGAAGAGACCCAGTACTTC
-,TRBJ2-6,TRBV9,TRBD1,CASSRTPGTGGSGANVLTF,TGTGCCAGCAGCAGAACCCCCGGGACAGGGGGATCTGGGGCCAACGTCCTGACTTTC
once,TRBJ1-5,TRBV27,-,CASSFAGILQPQHF,TGTGCCAGCAGTTTTGCAGGGATCCTTCAGCCCCAGCATTTT
-,TRBJ1-5,TRBV18,-,CASSFDGNQPQHF,TGTGCCAGCTCATTCGACGGGAATCAGCCCCAGCATTTT
-,TRBJ2-5,TRBV5-3,-,CARSPQGKLRQTQYF,TGTGCCAGAAGCCCCCAGGGGAAATTAAGGCAGACCCAGTACTTC
-,TRBJ2-3,TRBV7-2,-,CASSRTTIYTDTQYF,TGTGCCAGCAGCCGCACCACTATTTACACAGATACGCAGTATTTT
many,TRBJ2-7,TRBV3-1/TRBV3-2,TRBD2,CASSQGWGGMYF,TGTGCCAGCAGCCAGGGATGGGGGGGTATGTACTTC
few,TRBJ1-2,TRBV7-2,TRBD1,CASSVHRGGYTF,TGTGCCAGCAGCGTCCACAGGGGAGGCTACACCTTC
-,TRBJ2-1,TRBV11-2,TRBD2,CASSLDGGTSRLVEQFF,TGTGCCAGCAGCTTAGATGGGGGGACTAGCCGGTTGGTAGAGCAGTTCTTC
-,TRBJ1-2,TRBV24-1,TRBD1,CATSDPTGDGYTF,TGTGCCACCAGTGATCCCACAGGGGATGGCTACACCTTC